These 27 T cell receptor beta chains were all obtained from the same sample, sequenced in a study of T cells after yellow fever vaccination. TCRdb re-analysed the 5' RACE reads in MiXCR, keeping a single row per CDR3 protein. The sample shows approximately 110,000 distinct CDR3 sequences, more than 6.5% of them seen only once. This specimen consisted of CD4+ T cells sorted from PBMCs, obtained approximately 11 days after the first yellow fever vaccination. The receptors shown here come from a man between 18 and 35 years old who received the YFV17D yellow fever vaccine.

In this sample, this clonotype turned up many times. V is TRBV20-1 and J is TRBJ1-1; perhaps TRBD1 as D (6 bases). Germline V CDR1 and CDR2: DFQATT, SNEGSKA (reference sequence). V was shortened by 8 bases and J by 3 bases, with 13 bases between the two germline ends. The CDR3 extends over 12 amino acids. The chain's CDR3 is CSRQVGDTEAFF. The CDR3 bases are TGCAGTCGACAGGTGGGGGACACTGAAGCTTTCTTT.

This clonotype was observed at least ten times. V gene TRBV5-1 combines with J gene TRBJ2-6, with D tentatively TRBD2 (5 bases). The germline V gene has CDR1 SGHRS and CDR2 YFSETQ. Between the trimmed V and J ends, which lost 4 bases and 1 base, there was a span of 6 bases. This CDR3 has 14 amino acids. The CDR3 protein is CASSPGSGANVLTF. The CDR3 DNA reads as TGCGCCAGCAGCCCGGGGTCTGGGGCCAACGTCCTGACTTTC.

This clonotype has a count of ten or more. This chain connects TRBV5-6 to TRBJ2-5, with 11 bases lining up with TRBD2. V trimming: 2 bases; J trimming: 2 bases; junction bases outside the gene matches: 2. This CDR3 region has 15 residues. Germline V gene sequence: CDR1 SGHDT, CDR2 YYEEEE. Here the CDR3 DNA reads TGTGCCAGCAGCTTACGACTAGCGGGGCAAGAGACCCAGTACTTC. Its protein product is CASSLRLAGQETQYF. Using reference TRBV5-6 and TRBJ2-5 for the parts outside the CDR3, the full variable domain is DAGVTQSPTHLIKTRGQQVTLRCSPKSGHDTVSWYQQALGQGPQFIFQYYEEEERQRGNFPDRFSGHQFPNYSSELNVNALLLGDSALYLCASSLRLAGQETQYFGPGTRLLVL.

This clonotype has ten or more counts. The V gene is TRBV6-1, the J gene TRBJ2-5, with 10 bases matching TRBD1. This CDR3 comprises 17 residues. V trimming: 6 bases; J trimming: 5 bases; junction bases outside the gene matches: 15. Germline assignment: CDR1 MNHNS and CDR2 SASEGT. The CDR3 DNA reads TGTGCCAGCAGCCCCAATCACGGGACAGGGGCGATGGAGACCCAGTACTTC. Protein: CASSPNHGTGAMETQYF.

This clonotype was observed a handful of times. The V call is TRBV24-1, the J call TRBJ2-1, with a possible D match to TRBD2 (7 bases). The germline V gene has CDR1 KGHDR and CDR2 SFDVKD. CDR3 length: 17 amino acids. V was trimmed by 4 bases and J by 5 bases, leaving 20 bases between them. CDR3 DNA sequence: TGTGCCACCAGTGACCCGGTAGGGGGGGGCGACCACAATGAGCAGTTCTTC. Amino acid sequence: CATSDPVGGGDHNEQFF.

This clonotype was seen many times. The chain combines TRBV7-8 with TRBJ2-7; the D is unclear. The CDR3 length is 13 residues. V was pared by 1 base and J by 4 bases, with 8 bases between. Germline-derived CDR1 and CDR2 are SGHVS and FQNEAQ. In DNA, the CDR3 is TGTGCCAGCAGCTTAGTCTTGGGTTACGAGCAGTACTTC. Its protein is CASSLVLGYEQYF.

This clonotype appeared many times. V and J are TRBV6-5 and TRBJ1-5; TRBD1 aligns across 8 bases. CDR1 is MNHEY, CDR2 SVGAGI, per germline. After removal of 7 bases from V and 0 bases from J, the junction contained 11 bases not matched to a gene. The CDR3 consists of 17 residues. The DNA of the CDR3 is TGTGCCAGCACCCCCGGGACAGGATCTTATAGCAATCAGCCCCAGCATTTT. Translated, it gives CASTPGTGSYSNQPQHF.

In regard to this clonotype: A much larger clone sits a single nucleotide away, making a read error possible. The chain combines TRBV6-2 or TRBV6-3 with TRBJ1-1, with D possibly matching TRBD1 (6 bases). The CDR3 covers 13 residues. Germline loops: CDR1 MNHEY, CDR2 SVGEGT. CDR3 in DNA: TGTACCAGCAGCATGGACAGGAACACTGAAGCTTTCTTT. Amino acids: CTSSMDRNTEAFF.

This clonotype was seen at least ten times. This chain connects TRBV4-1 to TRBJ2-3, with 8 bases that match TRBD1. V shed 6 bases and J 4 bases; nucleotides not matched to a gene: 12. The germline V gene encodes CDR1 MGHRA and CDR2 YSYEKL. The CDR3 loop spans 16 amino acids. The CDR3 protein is CASRKPGQANSDTQYF. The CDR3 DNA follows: TGCGCCAGCAGAAAACCGGGACAGGCTAATTCAGATACGCAGTATTTT.

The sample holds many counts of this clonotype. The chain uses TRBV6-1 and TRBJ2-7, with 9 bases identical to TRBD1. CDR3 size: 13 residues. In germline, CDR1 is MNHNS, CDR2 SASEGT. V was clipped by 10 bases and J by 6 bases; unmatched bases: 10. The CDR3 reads CATAWGQGPEQYV. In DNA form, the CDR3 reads TGTGCCACCGCTTGGGGACAGGGTCCCGAGCAGTACGTC.

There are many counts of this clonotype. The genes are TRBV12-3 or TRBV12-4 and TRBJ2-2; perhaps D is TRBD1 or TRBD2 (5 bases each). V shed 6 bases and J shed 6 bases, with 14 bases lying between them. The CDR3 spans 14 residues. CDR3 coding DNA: TGTGCCAGCAGACCGGGACGGAGCGCCGGGGAGCTGTTTTTT. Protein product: CASRPGRSAGELFF.

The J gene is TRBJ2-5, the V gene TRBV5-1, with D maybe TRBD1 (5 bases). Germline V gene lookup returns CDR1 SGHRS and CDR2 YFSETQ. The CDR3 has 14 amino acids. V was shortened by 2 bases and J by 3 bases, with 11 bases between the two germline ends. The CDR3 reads CASSFSAGKETQYF. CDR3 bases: TGCGCCAGCAGCTTTTCGGCAGGGAAAGAGACCCAGTACTTC.

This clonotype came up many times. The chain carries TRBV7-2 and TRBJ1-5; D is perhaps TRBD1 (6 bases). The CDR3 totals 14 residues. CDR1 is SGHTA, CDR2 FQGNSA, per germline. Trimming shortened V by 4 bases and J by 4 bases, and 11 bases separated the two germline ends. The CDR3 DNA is TGTGCCAGCAGCTCGGGACACGATAATCAGCCCCAGCATTTT. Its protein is CASSSGHDNQPQHF. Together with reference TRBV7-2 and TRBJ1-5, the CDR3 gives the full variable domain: GAGVSQSPSNKVTEKGKDVELRCDPISGHTALYWYRQSLGQGLEFLIYFQGNSAPDKSGLPSDRFSAERTGGSVSTLTIQRTQQEDSAVYLCASSSGHDNQPQHFGDGTRLSIL.

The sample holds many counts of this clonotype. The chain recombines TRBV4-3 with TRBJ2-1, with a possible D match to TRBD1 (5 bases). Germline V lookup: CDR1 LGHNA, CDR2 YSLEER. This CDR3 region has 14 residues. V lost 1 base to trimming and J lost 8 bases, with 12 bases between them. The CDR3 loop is CASSQGRRDYEQFF. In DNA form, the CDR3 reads TGCGCCAGCAGCCAAGGCCGCAGGGATTATGAGCAGTTCTTC.

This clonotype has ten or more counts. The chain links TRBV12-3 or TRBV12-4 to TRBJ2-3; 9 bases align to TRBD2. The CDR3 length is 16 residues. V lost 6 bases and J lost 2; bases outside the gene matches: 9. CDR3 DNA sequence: TGTGCCAGCAGCTCCCCCATAGCGGGGGACACAGATACGCAGTATTTT. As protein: CASSSPIAGDTDTQYF.

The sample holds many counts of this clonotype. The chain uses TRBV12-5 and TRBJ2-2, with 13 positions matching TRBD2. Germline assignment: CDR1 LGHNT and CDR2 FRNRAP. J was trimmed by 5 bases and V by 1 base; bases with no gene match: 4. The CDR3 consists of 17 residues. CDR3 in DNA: TGTGCTAGTGGTTTGGCCGGGACTAGCGGGGTTACCGGGGAGCTGTTTTTT. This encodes CASGLAGTSGVTGELFF. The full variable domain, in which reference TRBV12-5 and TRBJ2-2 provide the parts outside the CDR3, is DARVTQTPRHKVTEMGQEVTMRCQPILGHNTVFWYRQTMMQGLELLAYFRNRAPLDDSGMPKDRFSAEMPDATLATLKIQPSEPRDSAVYFCASGLAGTSGVTGELFFGEGSRLTVL.

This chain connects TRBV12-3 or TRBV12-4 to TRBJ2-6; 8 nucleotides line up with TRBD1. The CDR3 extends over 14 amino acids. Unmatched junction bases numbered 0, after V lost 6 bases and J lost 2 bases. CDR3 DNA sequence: TGTGCCAGCAGCAGGGGGCCTGGGGCCAACGTCCTGACTTTC. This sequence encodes CASSRGPGANVLTF.

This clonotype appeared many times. The CDR3 reads CASSLKPTGLGHGYTF. As DNA, the CDR3 is TGTGCCAGCAGCCTAAAGCCTACAGGGCTAGGCCATGGCTACACCTTC. The V and J genes are TRBV3-1 and TRBJ1-2, with a possible D match to TRBD1 (6 bases). CDR3 length: 16 residues. CDR1 and CDR2 (germline): LGHDT, YNNKEL (reference sequence). Trimming took 4 bases from V and 6 from J, leaving 21 bases between them.

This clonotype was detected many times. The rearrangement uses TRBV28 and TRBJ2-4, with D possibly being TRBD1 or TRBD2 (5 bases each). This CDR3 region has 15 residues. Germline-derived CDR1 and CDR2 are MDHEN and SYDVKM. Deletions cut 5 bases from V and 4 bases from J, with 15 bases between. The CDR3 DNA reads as TGTGCCAGCAGTATGAGGGGCCGAGCTAAAAACATTCAGTACTTC. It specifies CASSMRGRAKNIQYF.

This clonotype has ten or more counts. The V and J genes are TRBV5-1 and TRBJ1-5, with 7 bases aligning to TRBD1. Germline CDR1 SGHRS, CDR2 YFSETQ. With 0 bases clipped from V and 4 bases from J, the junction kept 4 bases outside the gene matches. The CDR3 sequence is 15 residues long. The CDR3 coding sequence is TGCGCCAGCAGCTTGGTGGGACAGCCTAATCAGCCCCAGCATTTT. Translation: CASSLVGQPNQPQHF.

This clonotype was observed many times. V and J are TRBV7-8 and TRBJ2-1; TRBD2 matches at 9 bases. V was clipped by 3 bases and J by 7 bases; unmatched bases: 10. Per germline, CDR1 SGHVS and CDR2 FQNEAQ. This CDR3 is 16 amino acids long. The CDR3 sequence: CASSLNPSGVRNEQFF. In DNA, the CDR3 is TGTGCCAGCAGCTTGAATCCTAGCGGGGTTCGGAATGAGCAGTTCTTC.

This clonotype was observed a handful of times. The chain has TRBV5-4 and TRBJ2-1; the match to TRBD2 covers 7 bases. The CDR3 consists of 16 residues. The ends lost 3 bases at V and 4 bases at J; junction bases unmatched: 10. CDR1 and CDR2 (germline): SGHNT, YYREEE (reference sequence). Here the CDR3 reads CASSWGGNGGYNEQFF. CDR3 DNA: TGTGCCAGCAGCTGGGGTGGGAACGGGGGGTACAATGAGCAGTTCTTC.

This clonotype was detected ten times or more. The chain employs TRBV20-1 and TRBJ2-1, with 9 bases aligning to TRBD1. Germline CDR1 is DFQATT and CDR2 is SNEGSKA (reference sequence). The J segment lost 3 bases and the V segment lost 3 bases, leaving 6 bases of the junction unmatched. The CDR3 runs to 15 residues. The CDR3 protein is CSASGGQGIYNEQFF. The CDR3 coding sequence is TGCAGTGCTAGTGGGGGACAGGGTATCTACAATGAGCAGTTCTTC.

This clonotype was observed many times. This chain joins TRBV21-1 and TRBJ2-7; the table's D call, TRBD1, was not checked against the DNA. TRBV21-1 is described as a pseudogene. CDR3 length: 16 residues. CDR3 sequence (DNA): TGTGCCAGCAGCAAAGCGCTTGGGGACAGGGCGCACGAGCAGTACGTC. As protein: CASSKALGDRAHEQYV.

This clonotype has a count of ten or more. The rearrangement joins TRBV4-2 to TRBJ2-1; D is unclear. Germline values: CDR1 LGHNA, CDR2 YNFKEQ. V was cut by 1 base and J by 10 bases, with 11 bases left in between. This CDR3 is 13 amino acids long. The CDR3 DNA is TGTGCCAGCAGCCAAGGGGGATCGTTAGAGCAGTTCTTC. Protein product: CASSQGGSLEQFF.

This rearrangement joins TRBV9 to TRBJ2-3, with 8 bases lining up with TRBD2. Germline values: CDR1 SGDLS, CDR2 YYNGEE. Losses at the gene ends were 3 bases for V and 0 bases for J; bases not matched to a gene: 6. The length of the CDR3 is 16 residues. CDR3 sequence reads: CASSAGGDLSTDTQYF. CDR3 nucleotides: TGTGCCAGCAGCGCGGGGGGGGACTTAAGCACAGATACGCAGTATTTT.

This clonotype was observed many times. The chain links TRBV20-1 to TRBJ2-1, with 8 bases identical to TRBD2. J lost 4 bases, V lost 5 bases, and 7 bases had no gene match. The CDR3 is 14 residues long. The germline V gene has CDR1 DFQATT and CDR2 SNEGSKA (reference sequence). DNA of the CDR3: TGCAGTGCTTTTCCGGGGGGGTCATACAATGAGCAGTTCTTC. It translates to CSAFPGGSYNEQFF.